This TCR beta chain was profiled in a study of sequential checkpoint blockade in melanoma. Across the whole study: Arm A got nivolumab then ipilimumab; arm B the reverse, 1:1. Findings of the study overall: In arm A, pretreatment tumor clonality was associated with response. T-cell fraction and clonality followed PD-L1 and CD8+ counts, not mutational load.

Data came from immunoSEQ multiplex PCR; TCRdb stores just in-frame clones and leaves some out. Of fewer than 6,500 clones in the sample, under 30% were seen once. Stated treatment: randomized to nivolumab then ipilimumab (arm A) or the reverse (arm B). DNA-damaging chemotherapy had not been given to any patient beforehand. A few counts support this clone. The antigen remains undetermined. In germline, CDR1 is SGDLS, CDR2 YYNGEE. V shed 0 bases and J shed 9 bases, with 16 bases lying between them. The CDR3 sequence is 15 residues long. The chain has TRBV9 and TRBJ2-1, with D perhaps TRBD2 (5 bases). The sample was tumor tissue (inferred from file names), taken from a patient given nivolumab and ipilimumab in sequence. This TCR was sampled from a human donor with melanoma. CDR3 bases: TGTGCCAGCAGCGTAGGGACTTTCGGTACGGTTGAGCAGTTCTTC. Its translation: CASSVGTFGTVEQFF.